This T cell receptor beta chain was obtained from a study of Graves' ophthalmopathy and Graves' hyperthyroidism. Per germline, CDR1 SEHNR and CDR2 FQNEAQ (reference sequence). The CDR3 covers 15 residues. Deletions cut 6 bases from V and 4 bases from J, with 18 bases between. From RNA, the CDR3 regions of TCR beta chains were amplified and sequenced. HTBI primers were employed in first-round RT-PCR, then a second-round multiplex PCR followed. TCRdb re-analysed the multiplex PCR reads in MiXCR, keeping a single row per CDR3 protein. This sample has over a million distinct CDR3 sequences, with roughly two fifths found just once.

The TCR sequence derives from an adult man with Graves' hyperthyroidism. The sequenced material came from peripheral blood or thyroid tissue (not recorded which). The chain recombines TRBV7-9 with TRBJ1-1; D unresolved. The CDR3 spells CASRRSGGFGTEAFF. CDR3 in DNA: TGTGCCAGCAGACGAAGCGGAGGATTTGGCACTGAAGCTTTCTTT.